The 21 T cell receptor beta chains below come from one sample, sequenced in a study of early T cells in non-severe SARS-CoV-2 infection. TCRdb analysed the 5' RACE reads with MiXCR anew, one entry per CDR3 protein. Of 100,000 to 140,000 distinct CDR3 sequences listed, approximately 12% were seen once; the top ten hold approximately 6.9%. Sequenced: whole blood. These receptors were taken from an adult who was a healthcare worker with PCR-confirmed SARS-CoV-2 infection or an uninfected control (not recorded which).

This clonotype was seen ten or more times. V usage is TRBV19 and J usage is TRBJ2-1; the match to TRBD2 covers 14 bases. J was trimmed by 6 bases and V by 6 bases; bases with no gene match: 7. The CDR3 totals 16 residues. CDR1 and CDR2 (germline): LNHDA, SQIVND (reference sequence). In DNA, the CDR3 is TGTGCCAGTAGAGGGACTAGCGGGAGATTGGGCAATGAGCAGTTCTTC. Translating it yields CASRGTSGRLGNEQFF. Full variable domain (rest looked up from reference TRBV19 and TRBJ2-1): DGGITQSPKYLFRKEGQNVTLSCEQNLNHDAMYWYRQDPGQGLRLIYYSQIVNDFQKGDIAEGYSVSREKKESFPLTVTSAQKNPTAFYLCASRGTSGRLGNEQFFGPGTRLTVL.

V usage is TRBV20-1 and J usage is TRBJ1-5; TRBD1 aligns across 7 bases. The junction had 12 bases not matched to a gene; V was cut back by 6 bases and J by 4 bases. The CDR3 is 15 amino acids. CDR1 and CDR2 (germline): DFQATT, SNEGSKA (reference sequence). CDR3 sequence: CSAVRLGTDNQPQHF. The CDR3 DNA sequence: TGCAGTGCCGTCAGACTCGGGACAGATAATCAGCCCCAGCATTTT.

This clonotype has only a few counts. The CDR3 nucleotides are TGCGCCAGCAGCCCGTTGGGGGGGAATCAGCCCCAGCATTTT. Encoded protein: CASSPLGGNQPQHF. This chain joins TRBV4-1 and TRBJ1-5, with D maybe TRBD1 (5 bases). The CDR3 spans 14 residues. The V gene's germline CDR1 is MGHRA and CDR2 YSYEKL. V was clipped by 4 bases and J by 4 bases, with 11 bases between them.

This clonotype was observed at least ten times. The chain joins TRBV11-2 to TRBJ2-7; no firm D call. With 0 bases removed from V and 2 bases from J, the gap between germline ends came to 11 bases. This CDR3 contains 15 residues. Germline-derived CDR1 and CDR2 are SGHAT and FQNNGV. CDR3 amino acids: CASSLEGSPPYEQYF. CDR3 bases: TGTGCCAGCAGCTTAGAAGGTTCACCCCCCTACGAGCAGTACTTC. The full variable domain, its missing parts supplied by reference TRBV11-2 and TRBJ2-7, is EAGVAQSPRYKIIEKRQSVAFWCNPISGHATLYWYQQILGQGPKLLIQFQNNGVVDDSQLPKDRFSAERLKGVDSTLKIQPAKLEDSAVYLCASSLEGSPPYEQYFGPGTRLTVT.

In its sample, this clonotype was seen many times. This chain joins TRBV6-2 or TRBV6-3 and TRBJ2-6, with D uncertain. The V end lost 6 bases, the J end lost 0 bases, and 6 bases lay between the germline ends. Germline lookup yields CDR1 MNHEY and CDR2 SVGEGT. The CDR3 covers 14 residues. The CDR3 nucleotides are TGTGCCAGCAGCCCCCCCTCTGGGGCCAACGTCCTGACTTTC. It is translated as CASSPPSGANVLTF.

In this sample, this clonotype turned up many times. The chain has TRBV6-2 or TRBV6-3 and TRBJ2-2, with 8 bases aligning to TRBD1. The CDR3 is made up of 15 amino acids. Germline CDR1 MNHEY, CDR2 SVGEGT. J lost 4 bases, V lost 4 bases, and 5 bases had no gene match. The CDR3 nucleotides are TGTGCCAGCAGTTCCGGACAGGGTCTCACCGGGGAGCTGTTTTTT. This sequence encodes CASSSGQGLTGELFF.

The table lists this clonotype with a few counts. CDR3: CASSLGRRYGYTF. In nucleotides, the CDR3 is TGTGCCAGCAGTTTGGGGCGCCGATATGGCTACACCTTC. This chain uses TRBV27 with TRBJ1-2; TRBD1 might be the D (5 bases). CDR3 length equals 13 residues. Germline lookup yields CDR1 MNHEY and CDR2 SMNVEV (reference sequence). Trimming left V 3 bases short and J 5 bases short, with 10 bases between.

This clonotype was observed a handful of times. The chain joins TRBV20-1 to TRBJ1-1; D uncertain. Trimming shortened V by 3 bases and J by 0 bases, and 8 bases separated the two germline ends. This CDR3 is built from 13 residues. The V gene's germline CDR1 is DFQATT and CDR2 SNEGSKA (reference sequence). The CDR3 nucleotides read TGCAGTGCTAGCACCCCAGTGAACACTGAAGCTTTCTTT. Translation gives CSASTPVNTEAFF.

This clonotype was counted only a few times. The J gene is TRBJ2-3, the V gene TRBV28; TRBD2 agrees at 9 bases. The V gene's germline CDR1 is MDHEN and CDR2 SYDVKM. The CDR3 spans 14 residues. The ends lost 4 bases at V and 6 bases at J; junction bases unmatched: 5. For the CDR3, the DNA is TGTGCCAGCAGTTACGGACTAGCGCGGGATACGCAGTATTTT. Its translation is CASSYGLARDTQYF.

This clonotype was seen only a few times. The chain carries TRBV20-1 and TRBJ2-5, with D perhaps TRBD1 (5 bases). CDR1 and CDR2 from the germline V gene are DFQATT and SNEGSKA (reference sequence). The V gene lost 1 base and the J gene lost 4 bases, with 10 bases spanning the gap. The CDR3 spans 13 residues. The CDR3 nucleotides are TGCAGTGCTAGAGTGGCAGGGCGAGAGACCCAGTACTTC. Encoded protein: CSARVAGRETQYF.

This clonotype turned up a few times. The genes are TRBV27 and TRBJ2-7, with 13 positions matching TRBD2. V dropped 4 bases and J dropped 2; count of bases not matched to a gene: 5. Per the germline V gene, CDR1 is MNHEY and CDR2 is SMNVEV (reference sequence). The CDR3 length is 16 residues. The CDR3 DNA is TGTGCCAGCAGTTCACGGACTAGCGGGAGAACCTACGAGCAGTACTTC. This translates into CASSSRTSGRTYEQYF.

This clonotype was seen ten or more times. This chain joins TRBV5-1 and TRBJ1-1; weak D call: TRBD1 (6 bases). V dropped 0 bases and J dropped 0 bases, with 12 bases sitting between them. The germline gives CDR1 SGHRS, CDR2 YFSETQ. The length of the CDR3 is 16 residues. The CDR3 loop reads CASSLEGGIMNTEAFF. CDR3 nucleotides: TGCGCCAGCAGCTTGGAGGGGGGTATCATGAACACTGAAGCTTTCTTT.

This clonotype came up a few times. The chain recombines TRBV14 with TRBJ2-1, with D unclear. CDR3 length equals 15 residues. Germline CDR1 reads SGHDN; CDR2 reads FVKESK. V lost 2 bases, J lost 4 bases, and 12 bases lay in between. This CDR3 is CASSQNSQPYNEQFF. DNA for the CDR3: TGTGCCAGCAGCCAAAACAGCCAGCCTTACAATGAGCAGTTCTTC.

The chain recombines TRBV10-3 with TRBJ2-5; the D call may be TRBD1 or TRBD2 (5 bases each). CDR1 ENHRY and CDR2 SYGVKD come from the germline V gene. The CDR3 loop spans 15 amino acids. Trimming shortened V by 11 bases and J by 1 base, and 20 bases separated the two germline ends. CDR3 nucleotide sequence: TGTGCCTCCCAACCGGGGCCAAACCTCCAAGAGACCCAGTACTTC. It encodes CASQPGPNLQETQYF.

This clonotype has a count of ten or more. The V gene is TRBV20-1, the J gene TRBJ1-6; 8 positions agree with TRBD1. The CDR3 consists of 15 residues. Trimming at V came to 2 bases and at J to 7 bases, leaving 7 bases not matched to a gene. Germline CDR1 reads DFQATT; CDR2 reads SNEGSKA (reference sequence). The CDR3 region is CSARNWGQENSPLHF. The CDR3 nucleotides are TGCAGTGCTAGAAATTGGGGACAGGAAAATTCACCCCTCCACTTT.

The chain uses TRBV28 and TRBJ1-5; 8 nucleotides align to TRBD1. Germline V CDR1 and CDR2: MDHEN, SYDVKM. V dropped 5 bases and J dropped 1; count of bases not matched to a gene: 4. This CDR3 spans 15 amino acids. The CDR3 DNA is TGTGCCAGCAGTCCGCACAGGGGGAGCAATCAGCCCCAGCATTTT. Protein: CASSPHRGSNQPQHF.

This clonotype was observed a few times. This chain connects TRBV15 to TRBJ2-1, with a weak D call TRBD2 (6 bases). CDR1 is LNHNV and CDR2 is YYDKDF in the germline V gene (reference sequence). V lost 3 bases, J lost 5 bases, and 14 bases lay in between. The CDR3 is 15 amino acids. The CDR3, as DNA: TGTGCCACCAGCAGGATACCGGGACTTCACAATGAGCAGTTCTTC. It translates to CATSRIPGLHNEQFF. The variable domain in full, with the rest retrieved from reference TRBV15 and TRBJ2-1, is DAMVIQNPRYQVTQFGKPVTLSCSQTLNHNVMYWYQQKSSQAPKLLFHYYDKDFNNEADTPDNFQSRRPNTSFCFLDIRSPGLGDTAMYLCATSRIPGLHNEQFFGPGTRLTVL.

This clonotype appeared many times. This chain joins TRBV28 and TRBJ2-1, with D possibly being TRBD2 (5 bases). The V and J ends lost 5 bases and 12 bases respectively, with 20 bases between them. CDR1 and CDR2 from the germline V gene are MDHEN and SYDVKM. This CDR3 comprises 14 residues. CDR3 sequence: CASSNGVGATGQFF. The CDR3 DNA reads TGTGCCAGCAGTAATGGGGTGGGAGCTACTGGGCAGTTCTTC. Full variable domain (rest looked up from reference TRBV28 and TRBJ2-1): DVKVTQSSRYLVKRTGEKVFLECVQDMDHENMFWYRQDPGLGLRLIYFSYDVKMKEKGDIPEGYSVSREKKERFSLILESASTNQTSMYLCASSNGVGATGQFFGPGTRLTVL.

This clonotype was detected many times. The rearrangement links TRBV7-8 to TRBJ2-7, with TRBD2 matching 13 bases. Looked up from germline, CDR1 is SGHVS and CDR2 is FQNEAQ. J was trimmed by 7 bases and V by 4 bases; bases with no gene match: 10. CDR3 length equals 16 residues. CDR3: CASSSPGTSGDREQYF. DNA of the CDR3: TGTGCCAGCAGCTCCCCTGGGACTAGCGGGGATCGGGAGCAGTACTTC. The whole variable domain, filled in from reference TRBV7-8 and TRBJ2-7, reads GAGVSQSPRYKVAKRGQDVALRCDPISGHVSLFWYQQALGQGPEFLTYFQNEAQLDKSGLPSDRFFAERPEGSVSTLKIQRTQQEDSAVYLCASSSPGTSGDREQYFGPGTRLTVT.

This clonotype was seen more than once but under ten times. This rearrangement joins TRBV28 to TRBJ2-5, with TRBD1 matching 7 bases. After removal of 6 bases from V and 5 bases from J, the junction contained 6 bases not matched to a gene. The CDR3 is 13 residues long. Germline assignment: CDR1 MDHEN and CDR2 SYDVKM. Here the CDR3 reads CASRRQGVETQYF. CDR3 coding DNA: TGTGCCAGCAGGCGACAGGGAGTTGAGACCCAGTACTTC.

This clonotype was counted a few times. The chain carries TRBV3-1 and TRBJ2-5; 7 bases map to TRBD2. CDR3 length equals 15 residues. From germline, CDR1 is LGHDT and CDR2 YNNKEL (reference sequence). V gave up 3 bases and J gave up 5 bases; unmatched junction bases: 9. CDR3 in DNA: TGTGCCAGCAGCCACAGCGGGACCTCATGGGAGACCCAGTACTTC. It yields the protein CASSHSGTSWETQYF.